This T cell receptor beta chain was obtained from a study of shared clonotypes between healthy human individuals. Turning to this clone: Its target is unknown. Other DNA sequences in the sample encode the same CDR3.

Study-wide results and caveats: Relative to memory subsets, naive subsets generally showed larger estimated richness. Naive CD4 clonotypes overlapped across several donors at 4.5% to 5.5%.

V shed 6 bases and J shed 7 bases, with 12 bases lying between them. This CDR3 comprises 12 residues. Germline CDR1 and CDR2: MDHEN and SYDVKM. CD4+ cells were split into CD45RA+ naive and CD45RA-negative memory subsets. Each sorted subset replicate got 200 ng genomic DNA, roughly 27,000 genomes. TCRdb keeps only in-frame clones here, not all; method: immunoSEQ multiplex PCR. The profile shows roughly 2.2 million clones, roughly 90% of them singletons. The chain is built from TRBV28 and TRBJ1-2; D gene ambiguous. This clonotype was obtained from a man aged 18 to 29 in good health. Some clones in this sample may be carry-over from other donors' samples. Material: naive CD4+ T cells from PBMCs. Documented subset: CD45RA+ positively selected. This CDR3 reads CASSLARGGYTF. CDR3 bases: TGTGCCAGCAGCCTTGCCCGGGGTGGCTACACCTTC.